The T cell receptor beta chain described here comes from a study of blood T cells in healthy people across ages. For the study at large: Per every two T cells, about one barcoded beta molecule was captured by template switching.

Turning to this clonotype: Its antigen remains unidentified.

Primers used in a second PCR of about 7 to 11 cycles were a sample-barcoded 5' primer and a J-beta primer mix. TCRdb independently ran MiXCR on the 5' RACE reads; one entry per CDR3 protein. Found here are 590,000 or so distinct CDR3 sequences, approximately 30% of them singletons; the top ten hold 15% to 18%. Russia was home to the donors, healthy Caucasian individuals aged 6 to 90. This CDR3 has 19 amino acids. Whole-study results and caveats: The unknown donor CMV status may have confounded expanded clonotype changes.

The chain joins TRBV21-1 to TRBJ1-5; TRBD1, as called in the table, went unchecked against the DNA. TRBV21-1 is flagged as a pseudogene. The material sequenced was blood. This clonotype was obtained from a woman of 80 years or more in good health. The CDR3 here is CASSKGKGQGADSNQPQHF. DNA of the CDR3: TGTGCCAGCAGCAAAGGGAAGGGACAGGGGGCCGATAGCAATCAGCCCCAGCATTTT.